Below are 30 T cell receptor beta chains sequenced from a single sample in a study of blood T cells in healthy people across ages (dated by TCRdb to the mid-2010s). Library prep was done by 5' RACE. These reads were obtained on an Illumina HiSeq 2500. The second PCR ran for about 7 to 11 cycles and used a J-beta primer mix along with a sample-barcoded 5' primer. TCRdb took the public reads, trimmed them with fastp at Q25, ran MiXCR for clone calling and kept in-frame beta chains. Merged by CDR3 protein, the rows form single entries marked with the most common genes and DNA. The table for this sample lists approximately 880,000 distinct CDR3 sequences; 40% to 60% of them were counted only once. The ten biggest clones cover roughly 13% of the sample. The specimen was blood. These receptors came from a man aged 25 to 45 in good health.

The DNA for the CDR3 is TGTGCCAGCAGCATGGACTATGGCTACACCTTC. Its protein is CASSMDYGYTF. The chain uses TRBV12-3 or TRBV12-4 and TRBJ1-2; D not certain. Trimming left V 6 bases short and J 3 bases short, with 5 bases between. This CDR3 comprises 11 residues.

The chain combines TRBV29-1 with TRBJ2-7; D ambiguous. The germline V gene has CDR1 SQVTM and CDR2 ANQGSEA. The CDR3 is 14 residues long. V lost 4 bases, J lost 1 base, and 14 bases lay in between. The DNA of the CDR3 is TGCAGCGTTGTTGGTCAGGCTAGTTCCTACGAGCAGTACTTC. Amino acid sequence: CSVVGQASSYEQYF.

V and J are TRBV29-1 and TRBJ2-7, with 8 bases lining up with TRBD1. V lost 5 bases, J lost 5 bases, and 11 bases stayed unmatched. Germline CDR1 SQVTM, CDR2 ANQGSEA. The CDR3 has 14 residues. CDR3 coding DNA: TGCAGCGTTTCCTCAGGGGGCCAGTTTAACGAGCAGTACTTC. It specifies CSVSSGGQFNEQYF.

This chain connects TRBV23-1 to TRBJ1-1; D is unclear. TRBV23-1 is an open reading frame, and its role is uncertain. The V end lost 2 bases, the J end lost 2 bases, and 27 bases lay between the germline ends. The CDR3 contains 20 residues. This CDR3 is CASSQMGIGGKGVSNTEAFF. The CDR3 coding sequence is TGCGCCAGCAGTCAAATGGGGATAGGCGGTAAAGGAGTGTCAAACACTGAAGCTTTCTTT.

The V gene is TRBV11-3, the J gene TRBJ2-5; maybe TRBD1 (5 bases). From germline, CDR1 is SGHNT and CDR2 YENEEA. Deletions cut 8 bases from V and 2 bases from J, with 12 bases between. The CDR3 has 13 residues. The CDR3 sequence: CASGETGQETQYF. CDR3 bases: TGTGCCAGCGGAGAAACAGGTCAAGAGACCCAGTACTTC.

On this clonotype itself: One end of the junction fails to match germline, which may point to a read error. The J gene is TRBJ1-2, the V gene TRBV3-1; 7 bases are a match to TRBD1. The CDR3 totals 17 residues. Germline V gene lookup returns CDR1 LGHDT and CDR2 YNNKEL (reference sequence). The CDR3 reads CASSQGGQFLTNYGYTF. The CDR3 DNA reads as TGTGCTAGCAGCCAAGGGGGACAGTTCTTAACTAACTATGGCTACACCTTC.

V usage is TRBV7-2 and J usage is TRBJ1-4; weak D call: TRBD1 (6 bases). CDR3 length: 17 amino acids. From germline, CDR1 is SGHTA and CDR2 FQGNSA. The V end was cut by 5 bases, the J end by 2 bases, with 18 bases between. This chain's CDR3 is CASSPWAGALTNEKLFF. DNA of the CDR3: TGTGCCAGCAGCCCTTGGGCGGGGGCGCTTACTAATGAAAAACTGTTTTTT.

V usage is TRBV15 and J usage is TRBJ2-5; no reliable D call. CDR1 and CDR2 from the germline V gene are LNHNV and YYDKDF (reference sequence). The germline V and J ends were trimmed by 0 bases and 0 bases, with 8 bases remaining between them. The CDR3 consists of 15 residues. The chain's CDR3 is CATSRDLLYQETQYF. For the CDR3, the DNA is TGTGCCACCAGCAGAGATCTATTGTACCAAGAGACCCAGTACTTC.

This clonotype was recorded at least ten times. The rearrangement links TRBV5-6 to TRBJ1-2; D is possibly TRBD1 (5 bases). V lost 5 bases and J lost 4, with 18 bases in between. The CDR3 is 15 amino acids. Germline V gene lookup returns CDR1 SGHDT and CDR2 YYEEEE. The CDR3 here is CASSPGPTETYGYTF. The CDR3 coding sequence is TGTGCCAGCAGTCCGGGACCGACTGAAACCTATGGCTACACCTTC.

CDR3 residues: CSVVSGTVSHYEQYF. CDR3 nucleotide sequence: TGCAGCGTGGTTTCCGGGACAGTCTCTCACTACGAGCAGTACTTC. The genes are TRBV29-1 and TRBJ2-7; 7 nucleotides align to TRBD1. The CDR3 length is 15 residues. The V and J ends lost 6 bases and 3 bases, in that order; junction bases with no gene match: 14. Germline V gene data show CDR1 as SQVTM and CDR2 as ANQGSEA.

In this sample, this clonotype turned up a few times. This sequence joins TRBV20-1 and TRBJ2-7; D unresolved. V was clipped by 0 bases and J by 2 bases, with 11 bases between them. Germline V gives CDR1 DFQATT, CDR2 SNEGSKA (reference sequence). The CDR3 contains 14 residues. CDR3 sequence (DNA): TGCAGTGCTAGAGATGAGGCAGAAGCCTACGAGCAGTACTTC. Translated: CSARDEAEAYEQYF.

V usage is TRBV3-1 and J usage is TRBJ2-7, with unresolved D. The J call may be faulty, since TRBJ2-5 better matches the DNA end. This CDR3 is 15 amino acids long. Germline V lookup: CDR1 LGHDT, CDR2 YNNKEL (reference sequence). CDR3 protein: CASSQGSFSLETQYF. The CDR3 DNA is TGTGCCAGCAGCCAAGGAAGCTTTAGCTTGGAGACCCAGTACTTC.

V is TRBV7-9 and J is TRBJ2-7; D gene uncertain. V lost 1 base and J 2 bases, leaving 12 bases between the germline ends. Germline V gene sequence: CDR1 SEHNR, CDR2 FQNEAQ (reference sequence). The CDR3 sequence is 15 residues long. The CDR3 is CASSLVWSPTYEQYF. DNA for the CDR3: TGTGCCAGCAGCTTAGTCTGGTCTCCTACCTACGAGCAGTACTTC.

This chain links TRBV6-5 with TRBJ1-4; D is perhaps TRBD1 (6 bases). Germline CDR1 is MNHEY and CDR2 is SVGAGI. The CDR3 runs 16 residues. V was shortened by 0 bases and J by 7 bases, with 15 bases between the two germline ends. The CDR3, as DNA: TGTGCCAGCAGTTACTCTTCTTCACAGGGAAGTGAAAAACTGTTTTTT. As protein: CASSYSSSQGSEKLFF.

The table lists this clonotype with many counts. The CDR3 sequence: CASSPSGGASYEQYF. CDR3 DNA sequence: TGTGCCAGCAGCCCGAGCGGGGGGGCTTCCTACGAGCAGTACTTC. This chain links TRBV7-6 with TRBJ2-7; 10 bases fit TRBD2. Trimming at V came to 5 bases and at J to 1 base, leaving 5 bases not matched to a gene. The CDR3 has 15 residues. CDR1 SGHVS and CDR2 FNYEAQ come from the germline V gene.

J is TRBJ1-1 and V is TRBV4-1, with 10 nucleotides matching TRBD1. V lost 6 bases to trimming and J lost 4 bases; unmatched junction nucleotides: 11. Germline V gene data show CDR1 as MGHRA and CDR2 as YSYEKL. The CDR3 extends over 16 amino acids. CDR3 in DNA: TGCGCCAGCAGGCTACGTCCGGGACAGGGGTTCACTGAAGCTTTCTTT. Protein sequence: CASRLRPGQGFTEAFF.

The chain couples TRBV5-1 to TRBJ2-1; 11 nucleotides agree with TRBD1. After removal of 0 bases from V and 4 bases from J, the junction contained 3 bases not matched to a gene. The germline CDR1 and CDR2 sequences are SGHRS and YFSETQ. CDR3 size: 16 residues. CDR3 bases: TGCGCCAGCAGCTTGGCCGGGACAGGGGGTTACAATGAGCAGTTCTTC. Translation: CASSLAGTGGYNEQFF.

This clonotype was counted only a few times. V is TRBV6-5 and J is TRBJ2-1; D uncertain. The CDR3 contains 11 residues. The ends were cut back, 7 bases at V and 10 bases at J, with 11 bases in the middle. Per germline, CDR1 MNHEY and CDR2 SVGAGI. CDR3 DNA: TGTGCCAGCAATATAGGCAGCGAGCAGTTCTTC. Protein: CASNIGSEQFF.

This clonotype has only a few counts. The chain joins TRBV6-5 to TRBJ2-6, with a tentative D call TRBD1 (5 bases). The CDR3 spans 15 residues. Germline values: CDR1 MNHEY, CDR2 SVGAGI. V was trimmed by 2 bases and J by 9 bases, leaving 14 bases between them. As DNA, the CDR3 is TGTGCCAGCAGTTACCCCCCAGGGTCAGGCAACGTCCTGACTTTC. It is translated as CASSYPPGSGNVLTF.

This clonotype occurred many times. Here the CDR3 DNA reads TGCAGGGCAACGGGACAGAACACCGGGGAGCTGTTTTTT. This encodes CRATGQNTGELFF. The J gene is TRBJ2-2, the V gene TRBV20-1; tentative D call: TRBD1 (6 bases). This CDR3 is 13 amino acids long. The germline V gene encodes CDR1 DFQATT and CDR2 SNEGSKA (reference sequence).

Worth noting for this clonotype: It may be a read error: a sequence one base away is much more abundant. The genes are TRBV29-1 and TRBJ2-1; maybe TRBD1 (6 bases). CDR1 is SQVTM and CDR2 is ANQGSEA in the germline V gene. The CDR3 is 12 residues long. V was clipped by 2 bases and J by 10 bases, with 12 bases between them. The CDR3 reads CSVEWAGVEQFF. Written as DNA, the CDR3 is TGCAGCGTTGAATGGGCAGGGGTCGAGCAGTTCTTC.

This chain connects TRBV12-3 or TRBV12-4 to TRBJ2-1, with TRBD2 matching over 9 bases. The CDR3 is made up of 16 amino acids. The V segment lost 2 bases and the J segment 8 bases; nucleotides outside the gene matches: 10. DNA for the CDR3: TGTGCCAGCAGTTTATCCGGCGGGGGGGCCTGGTATGAGCAGTTCTTC. It specifies CASSLSGGGAWYEQFF.

J is TRBJ1-1 and V is TRBV6-6; D uncertain. CDR1 and CDR2 from the germline V gene are MNHNY and SVGAGI (reference sequence). The V and J ends lost 7 bases and 0 bases respectively, with 9 bases between them. The CDR3 has 13 amino acids. The CDR3 sequence: CASIQSVNTEAFF. The CDR3 nucleotides read TGTGCCAGCATCCAGTCCGTGAACACTGAAGCTTTCTTT.

Many counts were recorded for this clonotype. This rearrangement joins TRBV2 to TRBJ1-2; 9 positions agree with TRBD1. V dropped 6 bases and J dropped 4; count of bases not matched to a gene: 9. Germline lookup yields CDR1 SNHLY and CDR2 FYNNEI. CDR3 length: 15 residues. CDR3 sequence reads: CASSPRTGAAYGYTF. CDR3 DNA sequence: TGTGCCAGCAGCCCAAGGACAGGGGCGGCCTATGGCTACACCTTC.

The chain employs TRBV6-1 and TRBJ1-4; D remains ambiguous. V was clipped by 3 bases and J by 4 bases, with 9 bases between them. The germline V gene has CDR1 MNHNS and CDR2 SASEGT. This CDR3 region has 14 residues. Here the CDR3 DNA reads TGTGCCAGCAGTGACCCGGACGGTAATGAAAAACTGTTTTTT. Translated, it gives CASSDPDGNEKLFF.

In its sample, this clonotype was seen a few times. This clone may be a read error of a much larger clone one base away. The V gene is TRBV9, the J gene TRBJ2-4; D perhaps matches TRBD2 (5 bases). The CDR3 consists of 13 residues. Germline CDR1 and CDR2: SGDLS and YYNGEE. As DNA, the CDR3 is TGTACCAGCAGCGTAGTCGGGGTAGGCATTCAGTACTTC. It codes for CTSSVVGVGIQYF.

The table lists this clonotype with a count of one. At one end the junction does not follow the germline gene, possibly because of a read error. DNA for the CDR3: TGTGCTAGCAGCCAAGAAAGTCTAGCGGGGGGACTTACCTACGAGCAGTACTTC. Translating gives CASSQESLAGGLTYEQYF. The V gene is TRBV4-2, the J gene TRBJ2-7; 11 bases match TRBD2. Germline CDR1 is LGHNA and CDR2 is YNFKEQ. The length of the CDR3 is 18 residues.

This clonotype was seen a handful of times. Here the CDR3 DNA reads TGTGCCAGCAGTTACCGGGCTAGCGGGGGTAACCCTCCCCGGGAGCTGTTTTTT. Translation: CASSYRASGGNPPRELFF. This chain uses TRBV6-5 with TRBJ2-2, with 10 bases lining up with TRBD2. CDR3 size: 18 residues. Per germline, CDR1 MNHEY and CDR2 SVGAGI. With V trimmed by 2 bases and J by 9 bases, 15 bases remained unmatched.

This clonotype came up a few times. The gene calls are TRBV4-1 and TRBJ2-7; possible D gene TRBD2, 5 bases. Germline values: CDR1 MGHRA, CDR2 YSYEKL. V lost 0 bases, J lost 7 bases, and 13 bases lay in between. The CDR3 loop spans 14 amino acids. Written as DNA, the CDR3 is TGCGCCAGCAGCCAAGATCCCGGGTCGGGGGAGCAGTACTTC. Translating it yields CASSQDPGSGEQYF.

The chain recombines TRBV19 with TRBJ2-7; D is unresolved. The CDR3 length is 13 residues. Trimming stripped 5 bases from V and 7 bases from J, with 15 bases between. The V gene's germline CDR1 is LNHDA and CDR2 SQIVND (reference sequence). DNA of the CDR3: TGTGCCAGTAGTCCGAACACGGTCAATGAGCAGTACTTC. Translated: CASSPNTVNEQYF.